This T cell receptor (beta chain) emerged from a study of T cells in Graves' hyperthyroidism and ophthalmopathy. In its sample, this clonotype was seen many times. Ophthalmopathy cases scored 3 or more on the Clinical Activity Score and 4 or more on NOSPECS grade, with duration below 3 months. The TCR beta CDR3 regions underwent amplification using RNA transcripts as the source. HTBI primers were the set used in a first-round RT-PCR of the TCR CDR3. TCRdb passed the multiplex PCR reads through MiXCR, listing each CDR3 protein once. The table has about half a million distinct CDR3 sequences, about 20% seen once. The CDR3 extends over 11 amino acids. Per the germline V gene, CDR1 is SGHTA and CDR2 is FQGNSA. Trimming pared 1 base from V and 11 bases from J, leaving 8 bases between.

The sequence was collected from a woman aged 70-85 years with Graves' ophthalmopathy. Sample: blood. The chain has TRBV7-2 and TRBJ1-1; D ambiguous. CDR3 nucleotide sequence: TGTGCCAGCAGCTTAGGGCTTCAGGCTTTCTTT. Its translation: CASSLGLQAFF. Filled out from reference TRBV7-2 and TRBJ1-1, the complete variable domain reads GAGVSQSPSNKVTEKGKDVELRCDPISGHTALYWYRQSLGQGLEFLIYFQGNSAPDKSGLPSDRFSAERTGGSVSTLTIQRTQQEDSAVYLCASSLGLQAFFGQGTRLTVV.